What follows are 28 T cell receptor beta chains derived from one specimen sequenced in a study of cytomegalovirus exposure and HLA in healthy donors. This PCR relied on a set of 60 Vbeta primers and 13 Jbeta primers. Only in-frame clones appear in the TCRdb table, and some are missing; sequencing was by immunoSEQ multiplex PCR. The sample comprises about 40,000 clones, approximately 70% of which are singletons, and approximately 4% rests with the top ten. The sample comprised PBMCs. These receptors came from a middle-aged man in good health and CMV-seronegative.

V gene TRBV28 combines with J gene TRBJ2-7; 9 bases are a match to TRBD1. The CDR3 is 14 residues long. Germline CDR1 MDHEN, CDR2 SYDVKM. J was trimmed by 2 bases and V by 6 bases; bases with no gene match: 5. CDR3 protein: CASRRTGDTYEQYF. The CDR3 bases are TGTGCCAGCAGGAGGACAGGGGACACCTACGAGCAGTACTTC. The whole variable domain, remainder taken from reference TRBV28 and TRBJ2-7, is DVKVTQSSRYLVKRTGEKVFLECVQDMDHENMFWYRQDPGLGLRLIYFSYDVKMKEKGDIPEGYSVSREKKERFSLILESASTNQTSMYLCASRRTGDTYEQYFGPGTRLTVT.

The CDR3 bases are TGCGCCAGCAGCCAAGATTTGCGCGGAGTCGGAGATACGCAGTATTTT. Translated, it gives CASSQDLRGVGDTQYF. The J gene is TRBJ2-3, the V gene TRBV4-1; unclear D gene. The germline CDR1 and CDR2 sequences are MGHRA and YSYEKL. The CDR3 totals 16 residues. The V and J ends lost 0 bases and 5 bases respectively, with 15 bases between them.

The chain joins TRBV6-1 to TRBJ1-5; 7 bases are shared with TRBD1. V lost 6 bases, J lost 3 bases, and 5 bases stayed unmatched. Germline V gene lookup returns CDR1 MNHNS and CDR2 SASEGT. This CDR3 has 14 residues. CDR3 coding DNA: TGTGCCAGCAGGAGAGGGACAGACAATCAGCCCCAGCATTTT. This gives the protein CASRRGTDNQPQHF.

This clone was observed a few times. V usage is TRBV30 and J usage is TRBJ1-1; TRBD1 is a possible D gene (6 bases). This CDR3 is built from 16 residues. The germline V gene has CDR1 GTSNPN and CDR2 SVGIG (reference sequence). Trimming shortened V by 0 bases and J by 5 bases, and 19 bases separated the two germline ends. In nucleotides, the CDR3 is TGTGCCTGGAGTGTACAAGGGGGTTGGGGGGGGACTGAAGCTTTCTTT. Its protein is CAWSVQGGWGGTEAFF.

This chain links TRBV4-1 with TRBJ2-1, with D tentatively TRBD2 (5 bases). Trimming removed 0 bases from V and 10 bases from J, with 19 bases in between. Germline V gene lookup returns CDR1 MGHRA and CDR2 YSYEKL. CDR3 length: 16 amino acids. Here the CDR3 reads CASSQERTSIKREQFF. In nucleotides, the CDR3 is TGCGCCAGCAGCCAAGAGCGGACTTCTATTAAGAGGGAGCAGTTCTTC.

This clone was detected a few times. The V call is TRBV2, the J call TRBJ1-1; possible D gene TRBD1, 6 bases. Trimming removed 3 bases at V and 4 bases at J, with 12 bases between. This CDR3 spans 14 amino acids. The germline V gene encodes CDR1 SNHLY and CDR2 FYNNEI. The CDR3 loop is CASSEGGGGTEAFF. In DNA form, the CDR3 reads TGTGCCAGCAGTGAGGGAGGGGGGGGCACTGAAGCTTTCTTT.

This chain joins TRBV11-2 and TRBJ1-2; D remains unclear. The germline V and J ends were trimmed by 6 bases and 3 bases, with 14 bases remaining between them. The CDR3 sequence is 14 residues long. The germline V gene has CDR1 SGHAT and CDR2 FQNNGV. CDR3 DNA: TGTGCCAGCAGTCTGACCGGGTCTCACTATGGCTACACCTTC. This codes for CASSLTGSHYGYTF.

This chain uses TRBV29-1 with TRBJ2-7, with D unclear. CDR3 length equals 12 residues. Per the germline V gene, CDR1 is SQVTM and CDR2 is ANQGSEA. V was cut by 4 bases and J by 3 bases, with 10 bases left in between. CDR3 in amino acids: CSVVTQDYEQYF. CDR3 DNA: TGCAGCGTTGTCACTCAGGACTACGAGCAGTACTTC.

Concerning this clone itself: The junction shows a germline mismatch at one end, possibly a read error. V and J are TRBV13 and TRBJ2-7; TRBD1 might be the D (6 bases). Germline loops: CDR1 PRHDT, CDR2 FYEKMQ (reference sequence). The CDR3 has 11 amino acids. The CDR3 bases are TGTGCCAGCAGCTTAGGACAGGGAATGGACTTC. The encoded protein is CASSLGQGMDF.

A single count supports this clone. V gene TRBV7-6 combines with J gene TRBJ1-2, with 9 bases that match TRBD1. Germline V gives CDR1 SGHVS, CDR2 FNYEAQ. Trimming took 5 bases from V and 2 from J; bases not matched to a gene: 3. There are 14 residues in the CDR3. For the CDR3, the DNA is TGTGCCAGCAGCCCCGGACAGGGGAACTATGGCTACACCTTC. This sequence encodes CASSPGQGNYGYTF.

This clone was seen only once. The chain has TRBV6-5 and TRBJ1-6, with D tentatively TRBD1 (6 bases). The germline V gene encodes CDR1 MNHEY and CDR2 SVGAGI. The CDR3 is 16 amino acids. V was clipped by 2 bases and J by 7 bases, with 15 bases between them. The CDR3 DNA follows: TGTGCCAGCAGTTACGAGCGGGGGCGGGGGAATTCACCCCTCCACTTT. As protein: CASSYERGRGNSPLHF.

This rearrangement joins TRBV4-1 to TRBJ2-5; D not resolved. CDR3 length equals 15 residues. Trimming took off 1 base at V and 2 bases at J, with 11 bases between the two ends. Germline CDR1 is MGHRA and CDR2 is YSYEKL. The CDR3 sequence: CASSQGLGPQETQYF. CDR3 nucleotides: TGCGCCAGCAGCCAAGGGTTGGGCCCGCAAGAGACCCAGTACTTC.

V and J are TRBV2 and TRBJ2-2, with a tentative D call TRBD1 (6 bases). CDR1 and CDR2 (germline): SNHLY, FYNNEI. V lost 4 bases to trimming and J lost 2 bases, with 20 bases between them. CDR3 length: 18 residues. The CDR3 loop is CASSVGHPGTPNTGELFF. Written as DNA, the CDR3 is TGTGCCAGCAGTGTTGGCCACCCCGGGACACCTAACACCGGGGAGCTGTTTTTT.

This chain connects TRBV29-1 to TRBJ2-3; 8 bases are shared with TRBD2. The CDR3 has 15 residues. Looked up from germline, CDR1 is SQVTM and CDR2 is ANQGSEA. The ends lost 1 base at V and 2 bases at J; junction bases unmatched: 5. The CDR3, as DNA: TGCAGCGTTGAAGGTTCGCGGGGGGTCACAGATACGCAGTATTTT. Translating gives CSVEGSRGVTDTQYF.

The rearrangement joins TRBV28 to TRBJ1-1, with TRBD1 matching over 7 bases. Trimming removed 6 bases from V and 4 bases from J; junction bases left unmatched: 2. Germline V CDR1 and CDR2: MDHEN, SYDVKM. The CDR3 loop spans 12 amino acids. The CDR3 DNA follows: TGTGCCAGCAGGACAGGGACCACTGAAGCTTTCTTT. This codes for CASRTGTTEAFF.

J is TRBJ2-2 and V is TRBV5-1; 7 nucleotides align to TRBD1. Germline CDR1 reads SGHRS; CDR2 reads YFSETQ. There are 18 residues in the CDR3. V shed 4 bases and J 3 bases; nucleotides not matched to a gene: 15. The CDR3 is CASSTYPGTVSDTGELFF. The CDR3 DNA is TGCGCCAGCAGCACATATCCCGGGACAGTCTCTGACACCGGGGAGCTGTTTTTT. Filled out from reference TRBV5-1 and TRBJ2-2, the complete variable domain reads KAGVTQTPRYLIKTRGQQVTLSCSPISGHRSVSWYQQTPGQGLQFLFEYFSETQRNKGNFPGRFSGRQFSNSRSEMNVSTLELGDSALYLCASSTYPGTVSDTGELFFGEGSRLTVL.

The gene calls are TRBV18 and TRBJ1-5; 7 bases are shared with TRBD1. This CDR3 spans 15 amino acids. Germline CDR1 reads KGHSH; CDR2 reads LQKENI. V lost 3 bases, J lost 1 base, and 3 bases stayed unmatched. In DNA, the CDR3 is TGTGCCAGCTCACCGAACAGGGGAAGCAATCAGCCCCAGCATTTT. It specifies CASSPNRGSNQPQHF. Full variable domain (missing parts from reference TRBV18 and TRBJ1-5): NAGVMQNPRHLVRRRGQEARLRCSPMKGHSHVYWYRQLPEEGLKFMVYLQKENIIDESGMPKERFSAEFPKEGPSILRIQQVVRGDSAAYFCASSPNRGSNQPQHFGDGTRLSIL.

V is TRBV29-1 and J is TRBJ1-1; TRBD1 is a possible D gene (5 bases). The germline V gene has CDR1 SQVTM and CDR2 ANQGSEA. The CDR3 is made up of 13 amino acids. The ends were cut back, 5 bases at V and 1 base at J, with 11 bases in the middle. The CDR3 sequence: CSVLDSPNTEAFF. CDR3 in DNA: TGCAGCGTTCTTGACAGCCCGAACACTGAAGCTTTCTTT.

This rearrangement joins TRBV6-5 to TRBJ1-2; 10 positions agree with TRBD1. After removal of 6 bases from V and 8 bases from J, the junction contained 6 bases not matched to a gene. In germline, CDR1 is MNHEY, CDR2 SVGAGI. This CDR3 region has 13 residues. This CDR3 reads CASRRQGANGYTF. The CDR3 coding sequence is TGTGCCAGCAGACGACAGGGGGCAAACGGCTACACCTTC.

The chain joins TRBV7-2 to TRBJ2-1; a weak D match, TRBD1 (6 bases). The ends were cut back, 3 bases at V and 3 bases at J, with 12 bases in the middle. Germline lookup yields CDR1 SGHTA and CDR2 FQGNSA. The CDR3 is made up of 15 amino acids. The CDR3 is CASSLDSHYYNEQFF. The CDR3 bases are TGTGCCAGCAGCTTGGACAGTCATTACTACAATGAGCAGTTCTTC.

This rearrangement joins TRBV5-1 to TRBJ2-2, with 8 bases identical to TRBD1. Germline loops: CDR1 SGHRS, CDR2 YFSETQ. Germline trimming cut 4 bases from V and 1 base from J; bases unmatched to any gene: 3. CDR3 length: 15 amino acids. The CDR3 region is CASSPGQGNTGELFF. Here the CDR3 DNA reads TGCGCCAGCAGCCCCGGACAGGGGAACACCGGGGAGCTGTTTTTT.

The chain combines TRBV6-1 with TRBJ1-5; 12 nucleotides agree with TRBD1. In germline, CDR1 is MNHNS, CDR2 SASEGT. The length of the CDR3 is 17 residues. V lost 2 bases, J lost 5 bases, and 7 bases stayed unmatched. This chain's CDR3 is CASSEPPGQGAYQPQHF. In DNA form, the CDR3 reads TGTGCCAGCAGTGAACCCCCGGGACAGGGGGCCTATCAGCCCCAGCATTTT.

This clone was seen only a few times. Other DNA sequences in this sample translate to the same CDR3. This sequence joins TRBV11-3 and TRBJ2-2, with D possibly being TRBD2 (6 bases). The CDR3 is 15 residues long. The germline V gene encodes CDR1 SGHNT and CDR2 YENEEA. The V end lost 5 bases, the J end lost 2 bases, and 12 bases lay between the germline ends. The CDR3, as DNA: TGTGCCAGCAGCCTAGGGACTTCTAACACCGGGGAGCTGTTTTTT. Amino acid sequence: CASSLGTSNTGELFF.

Regarding this clone: Compared with germline, one end of the junction differs, possibly owing to a read error. The chain uses TRBV4-1 and TRBJ1-5; D is possibly TRBD1 (5 bases). The CDR3 extends over 16 amino acids. Germline V gives CDR1 MGHRA, CDR2 YSYEKL. The CDR3 loop reads CASSPVPGVSRQPQHF. CDR3 coding DNA: TGCGCCAGTAGCCCGGTCCCGGGGGTAAGTCGTCAGCCCCAGCATTTT.

The chain carries TRBV1 and TRBJ1-4; the table calls TRBD1, which could not be checked here. TRBV1 is classified as a pseudogene. The CDR3 runs to 16 residues. In nucleotides, the CDR3 is TGCACCAGCAGCCAAGTTCCCCAGGTCCATAATGAAAAACTGTTTTTT. Translation gives CTSSQVPQVHNEKLFF.

The table lists this clone with a few counts. This chain connects TRBV6-5 to TRBJ1-1; 8 positions match TRBD1. Germline trimming cut 0 bases from V and 0 bases from J; bases unmatched to any gene: 0. Germline V gene lookup returns CDR1 MNHEY and CDR2 SVGAGI. This CDR3 has 15 amino acids. CDR3 amino acids: CASSYSTGVNTEAFF. For the CDR3, the DNA is TGTGCCAGCAGTTACTCGACAGGGGTGAACACTGAAGCTTTCTTT.

This clone was counted a few times. The rearrangement links TRBV6-5 to TRBJ1-2, with a tentative D call TRBD1 (5 bases). Germline loops: CDR1 MNHEY, CDR2 SVGAGI. The ends were cut back, 4 bases at V and 0 bases at J, with 12 bases in the middle. This CDR3 is 15 amino acids long. The CDR3 DNA sequence: TGTGCCAGCAGTTCCGCACAGGTAGCTAACTATGGCTACACCTTC. This translates into CASSSAQVANYGYTF.

This clone has just a few counts. The gene calls are TRBV7-2 and TRBJ2-7; 9 bases align to TRBD2. The CDR3 is 14 residues long. Trimming removed 6 bases from V and 2 bases from J; junction bases left unmatched: 5. In germline, CDR1 is SGHTA, CDR2 FQGNSA. CDR3 amino acids: CASRPAGGTYEQYF. Here the CDR3 DNA reads TGTGCCAGCAGGCCGGCGGGGGGGACCTACGAGCAGTACTTC.